This entry concerns a single T cell receptor (beta chain). Its antigen is not identified. Primers: 60 Vbeta forward and 13 Jbeta reverse. The assay was immunoSEQ multiplex PCR, and TCRdb's table has in-frame clones only and misses some. This repertoire shows about 140,000 clones, around 73% found once; its top ten account for 1% to 1.5%. The CDR3 runs to 14 residues. Losses at the gene ends were 2 bases for V and 7 bases for J; bases not matched to a gene: 6. Germline values: CDR1 MNHEY, CDR2 SMNVEV (reference sequence). These data are taken from a study of cytomegalovirus exposure and HLA in healthy donors. Broader study findings: Earlier analysis found most TCR beta V segments productive about 87% or about 30% of the time. Sequencing probably produced one cluster of sequence variants that were highly shared.

This chain uses TRBV27 with TRBJ1-1; TRBD1 aligns across 8 bases. The sequenced sample was PBMCs. The TCR sequence derives from a woman between 40 and 55 years old in good health and CMV-seronegative. The CDR3 region is CASSLAGGANEAFF. The CDR3 nucleotides are TGTGCCAGCAGTTTAGCAGGGGGCGCTAATGAAGCTTTCTTT.